The 29 T cell receptor beta chains presented below share a single source sample, sequenced in a study of shared clonotypes between healthy human individuals. Clones were sequenced by immunoSEQ multiplex PCR, and TCRdb holds only the in-frame ones, with some missing. The sample records 1.6 million or so clones, around 97% being singletons. What was sequenced was naive CD4+ T cells sorted from blood. Indicated subset: CD45RA+ positively selected. These receptors came from a man in his thirties or forties in good health.

This clone was seen only a few times. The V and J genes are TRBV4-1 and TRBJ2-7; possible D gene TRBD2, 5 bases. V was cut by 0 bases and J by 2 bases, with 11 bases left in between. The germline CDR1 and CDR2 sequences are MGHRA and YSYEKL. The CDR3 consists of 15 residues. DNA of the CDR3: TGCGCCAGCAGCCAAGATGCAGGAGGAACCTACGAGCAGTACTTC. Protein: CASSQDAGGTYEQYF.

The V gene is TRBV11-2, the J gene TRBJ2-1; D perhaps matches TRBD1 (6 bases). Germline assignment: CDR1 SGHAT and CDR2 FQNNGV. Between the trimmed V and J ends, which lost 5 bases and 12 bases, there was a span of 14 bases. The CDR3 spans 12 residues. CDR3 in amino acids: CASSPQGWWQFF. CDR3 nucleotides: TGTGCCAGCAGCCCTCAGGGGTGGTGGCAGTTCTTC.

This clone was observed once. The J gene is TRBJ2-7, the V gene TRBV4-3; the D gene could be TRBD1 or TRBD2 (5 bases each). Germline V gene data show CDR1 as LGHNA and CDR2 as YSLEER. This CDR3 region has 16 residues. The V end was cut by 0 bases, the J end by 3 bases, with 15 bases between. CDR3 in amino acids: CASSQDLGSRGYEQYF. The CDR3 nucleotides read TGCGCCAGCAGCCAAGATCTTGGGTCGAGGGGCTACGAGCAGTACTTC.

This sequence joins TRBV6-6 and TRBJ2-7; 9 bases align to TRBD2. This CDR3 spans 15 amino acids. The V gene's germline CDR1 is MNHNY and CDR2 SVGAGI (reference sequence). Trimming took 2 bases from V and 6 from J; bases not matched to a gene: 8. CDR3 sequence (DNA): TGTGCCAGCAGTTACGGGGTAGCGGGAGCGACCGAGCAGTACTTC. It codes for CASSYGVAGATEQYF.

The V and J genes are TRBV7-9 and TRBJ2-7; unclear D gene. Deletions cut 0 bases from V and 6 bases from J, with 6 bases between. From germline, CDR1 is SEHNR and CDR2 FQNEAQ (reference sequence). This CDR3 is built from 12 residues. This CDR3 is CASSLAGPEQYF. The CDR3, as DNA: TGTGCCAGCAGCTTAGCAGGCCCCGAGCAGTACTTC. The full variable domain, rest sourced from reference TRBV7-9 and TRBJ2-7, is DTGVSQNPRHKITKRGQNVTFRCDPISEHNRLYWYRQTLGQGPEFLTYFQNEAQLEKSRLLSDRFSAERPKGSFSTLEIQRTEQGDSAMYLCASSLAGPEQYFGPGTRLTVT.

The count of this clone is one. The rearrangement links TRBV6-6 to TRBJ1-4; D not resolved. The length of the CDR3 is 15 residues. The V end was cut by 6 bases, the J end by 8 bases, with 19 bases between. The germline CDR1 and CDR2 sequences are MNHNY and SVGAGI (reference sequence). This CDR3 reads CASRGKTDRWEKLFF. CDR3 in DNA: TGTGCCAGCAGAGGGAAGACGGACCGTTGGGAAAAACTGTTTTTT.

V usage is TRBV10-3 and J usage is TRBJ2-7; 10 bases map to TRBD2. Trimming at V came to 8 bases and at J to 1 base, leaving 17 bases not matched to a gene. This CDR3 comprises 18 residues. Germline values: CDR1 ENHRY, CDR2 SYGVKD. The CDR3 here is CAISGQLRTSGPSYEQYF. CDR3 DNA: TGTGCCATCTCGGGACAGCTCAGGACTAGCGGCCCTTCCTACGAGCAGTACTTC.

The chain joins TRBV7-3 to TRBJ2-1, with TRBD2 as a possible D gene (5 bases). The CDR3 length is 13 residues. The germline gives CDR1 SGHTA, CDR2 FQGTGA. V shed 3 bases and J shed 7 bases, with 10 bases lying between them. Written as DNA, the CDR3 is TGTGCCAGCAGCTTCTCCCCGGGAAATGAGCAGTTCTTC. Amino acid sequence: CASSFSPGNEQFF. The complete variable domain, with remaining parts taken from reference TRBV7-3 and TRBJ2-1, reads GAGVSQTPSNKVTEKGKYVELRCDPISGHTALYWYRQSLGQGPEFLIYFQGTGAADDSGLPNDRFFAVRPEGSVSTLKIQRTERGDSAVYLCASSFSPGNEQFFGPGTRLTVL.

This clone showed up just once. The chain carries TRBV28 and TRBJ2-1; TRBD2 matches at 13 bases. Germline values: CDR1 MDHEN, CDR2 SYDVKM. CDR3 length equals 16 residues. The J segment lost 9 bases and the V segment lost 2 bases, leaving 7 bases of the junction unmatched. In DNA form, the CDR3 reads TGTGCCAGCAGTTTAGCCGCCGGGACTAGCGGGACTGAGCAGTTCTTC. Translating gives CASSLAAGTSGTEQFF.

A single count supports this clone. The J gene is TRBJ2-7, the V gene TRBV18; TRBD1 matches 7 bases. With V trimmed by 2 bases and J by 5 bases, 9 bases remained unmatched. This CDR3 region has 15 residues. CDR1 is KGHSH and CDR2 is LQKENI in the germline V gene. In nucleotides, the CDR3 is TGTGCCAGCTCACCAAATACAGGGGAAATGGACGAGCAGTACTTC. Protein sequence: CASSPNTGEMDEQYF. The full variable domain, rest sourced from reference TRBV18 and TRBJ2-7, is NAGVMQNPRHLVRRRGQEARLRCSPMKGHSHVYWYRQLPEEGLKFMVYLQKENIIDESGMPKERFSAEFPKEGPSILRIQQVVRGDSAAYFCASSPNTGEMDEQYFGPGTRLTVT.

V gene TRBV27 combines with J gene TRBJ2-5; the match to TRBD2 covers 11 bases. J lost 5 bases, V lost 0 bases, and 8 bases had no gene match. The CDR3 length is 17 residues. Germline V lookup: CDR1 MNHEY, CDR2 SMNVEV (reference sequence). The CDR3 sequence is CASSLSRLAGFEETQYF. The CDR3 DNA reads as TGTGCCAGCAGTTTATCTCGACTAGCGGGATTTGAGGAGACCCAGTACTTC.

The V call is TRBV18, the J call TRBJ2-5, with 9 bases fitting TRBD1. Looked up from germline, CDR1 is KGHSH and CDR2 is LQKENI. Germline trimming cut 0 bases from V and 5 bases from J; bases unmatched to any gene: 4. This CDR3 contains 15 residues. CDR3 DNA sequence: TGTGCCAGCTCACCACCGGACAGGGGAGATGAGACCCAGTACTTC. Translating gives CASSPPDRGDETQYF.

V is TRBV27 and J is TRBJ2-7; TRBD2 agrees at 11 bases. The CDR3 is 16 amino acids. CDR1 is MNHEY, CDR2 SMNVEV, per germline (reference sequence). The ends lost 8 bases at V and 7 bases at J; junction bases unmatched: 16. The CDR3 loop reads CASAGTSGTLRGEQYF. The CDR3 region has the DNA TGTGCCAGCGCCGGGACTAGCGGTACTTTAAGGGGGGAGCAGTACTTC.

The V call is TRBV7-2, the J call TRBJ2-7; the D gene could be TRBD1 or TRBD2 (5 bases each). This CDR3 spans 13 amino acids. Germline values: CDR1 SGHTA, CDR2 FQGNSA. The V end lost 1 base, the J end lost 6 bases, and 10 bases lay between the germline ends. As DNA, the CDR3 is TGTGCCAGCAGCTTAGAGGCAGGGAGCGAGCAGTACTTC. The encoded protein is CASSLEAGSEQYF.

Written as DNA, the CDR3 is TGTGCCAGCAGTTCTGGGACGGCCGCTAACTATGGCTACACCTTC. Translating it yields CASSSGTAANYGYTF. The chain couples TRBV28 to TRBJ1-2; D is possibly TRBD1 (5 bases). Trimming took 4 bases from V and 0 from J, leaving 12 bases between them. The germline gives CDR1 MDHEN, CDR2 SYDVKM. The CDR3 covers 15 residues.

Details on this clone: Other DNA variants within this sample encode the same CDR3. The chain uses TRBV2 and TRBJ2-1; perhaps TRBD2 as D (6 bases). V gave up 9 bases and J gave up 3 bases, with 9 bases separating them. CDR3 length: 12 amino acids. The germline V gene encodes CDR1 SNHLY and CDR2 FYNNEI. CDR3 protein: CASSSGYNEQFF. The CDR3 DNA is TGTGCCAGTAGTAGCGGCTACAATGAGCAGTTCTTC.

This clone was detected once. The chain joins TRBV14 to TRBJ2-1; 11 bases align to TRBD2. Germline values: CDR1 SGHDN, CDR2 FVKESK. V shed 4 bases, J shed 1 base, and the junction held 9 bases outside the gene matches. The CDR3 has 18 amino acids. The CDR3 nucleotides are TGTGCCAGCAGCCCTTCTCCGGGACTAGCGGTATCCTACAATGAGCAGTTCTTC. It translates to CASSPSPGLAVSYNEQFF.

The CDR3 region is CASRAEYNEQFF. CDR3 bases: TGTGCCAGCAGAGCGGAATACAATGAGCAGTTCTTC. The chain is built from TRBV2 and TRBJ2-1; tentatively, D is TRBD2 (5 bases). Looked up from germline, CDR1 is SNHLY and CDR2 is FYNNEI. The CDR3 is 12 residues long. Trimming removed 6 bases at V and 4 bases at J, with 7 bases between.

This chain links TRBV5-1 with TRBJ2-1, with D perhaps matching TRBD2 (5 bases). The V gene lost 1 base and the J gene lost 0 bases, with 11 bases spanning the gap. The length of the CDR3 is 16 residues. CDR1 SGHRS and CDR2 YFSETQ come from the germline V gene. Here the CDR3 reads CASSLYSGSSYNEQFF. The CDR3 DNA is TGCGCCAGCAGCTTGTACTCGGGGAGCTCCTACAATGAGCAGTTCTTC.

This clone was picked up one time. The chain is built from TRBV7-9 and TRBJ1-2; 7 bases map to TRBD1. With 0 bases clipped from V and 9 bases from J, the junction kept 4 bases outside the gene matches. Germline lookup yields CDR1 SEHNR and CDR2 FQNEAQ (reference sequence). The CDR3 length is 13 residues. CDR3 DNA sequence: TGTGCCAGCAGCTTAGCAGGGGGCGTGAGCTACACCTTC. Protein product: CASSLAGGVSYTF.

CDR3 loop: CASSFDSNTEAFF. The CDR3 nucleotides are TGTGCCAGCAGCTTCGACAGTAACACTGAAGCTTTCTTT. This sequence joins TRBV5-4 and TRBJ1-1, with D perhaps TRBD1 (5 bases). The ends were cut back, 2 bases at V and 2 bases at J, with 7 bases in the middle. The CDR3 runs 13 residues. The V gene's germline CDR1 is SGHNT and CDR2 YYREEE (reference sequence).

The chain couples TRBV28 to TRBJ1-5, with D hard to call. The germline CDR1 and CDR2 sequences are MDHEN and SYDVKM. CDR3 size: 14 residues. The V end lost 4 bases, the J end lost 2 bases, and 9 bases lay between the germline ends. CDR3 loop: CASSWVGGNQPQHF. The DNA for the CDR3 is TGTGCCAGCAGTTGGGTCGGGGGCAATCAGCCCCAGCATTTT.

The gene calls are TRBV27 and TRBJ2-5, with a weak D call TRBD2 (6 bases). This CDR3 has 16 amino acids. Germline V gene data show CDR1 as MNHEY and CDR2 as SMNVEV (reference sequence). V was clipped by 5 bases and J by 2 bases, with 18 bases between them. CDR3 coding DNA: TGTGCCAGCAGTAATAGATACCGGGACTGGCAAGAGACCCAGTACTTC. Translation: CASSNRYRDWQETQYF.

The chain joins TRBV9 to TRBJ2-2; tentatively, D is TRBD2 (6 bases). The germline V gene has CDR1 SGDLS and CDR2 YYNGEE. V was cut by 0 bases and J by 6 bases, with 12 bases left in between. This CDR3 is built from 15 residues. CDR3 protein: CASSVVPGEAGELFF. CDR3 DNA: TGTGCCAGCAGCGTAGTCCCGGGGGAGGCCGGGGAGCTGTTTTTT.

The chain links TRBV28 to TRBJ2-7; possible D gene TRBD1, 5 bases. This CDR3 has 12 residues. V was shortened by 8 bases and J by 6 bases, with 14 bases between the two germline ends. Germline V gene lookup returns CDR1 MDHEN and CDR2 SYDVKM. In DNA form, the CDR3 reads TGTGCCAGCCAGGCAGGGATAGGCGAGCAGTACTTC. This codes for CASQAGIGEQYF. The complete variable domain, with remaining parts taken from reference TRBV28 and TRBJ2-7, reads DVKVTQSSRYLVKRTGEKVFLECVQDMDHENMFWYRQDPGLGLRLIYFSYDVKMKEKGDIPEGYSVSREKKERFSLILESASTNQTSMYLCASQAGIGEQYFGPGTRLTVT.

This clone was recorded once. This chain joins TRBV27 and TRBJ2-7; 7 bases are a match to TRBD1. This CDR3 is built from 13 residues. J lost 5 bases, V lost 6 bases, and 7 bases had no gene match. Germline assignment: CDR1 MNHEY and CDR2 SMNVEV (reference sequence). DNA of the CDR3: TGTGCCAGCAGGTCGACAGGGCCCCACGAGCAGTACTTC. Encoded protein: CASRSTGPHEQYF.

This clone was observed once. In the same sample, other DNA sequences code for this CDR3. The chain employs TRBV11-3 and TRBJ1-1; TRBD1 matches at 10 bases. Looked up from germline, CDR1 is SGHNT and CDR2 is YENEEA. Trimming at V came to 4 bases and at J to 5 bases, leaving 4 bases not matched to a gene. This CDR3 has 14 residues. CDR3 nucleotides: TGTGCCAGCAGCTCCGGACAGGGGGGTACTGAAGCTTTCTTT. This gives the protein CASSSGQGGTEAFF. The full variable domain, rest sourced from reference TRBV11-3 and TRBJ1-1, is EAGVVQSPRYKIIEKKQPVAFWCNPISGHNTLYWYLQNLGQGPELLIRYENEEAVDDSQLPKDRFSAERLKGVDSTLKIQPAELGDSAVYLCASSSGQGGTEAFFGQGTRLTVV.

The chain couples TRBV27 to TRBJ2-7, with D tentatively TRBD1 (5 bases). V lost 7 bases and J 0 bases, leaving 16 bases between the germline ends. The CDR3 covers 15 residues. Germline V gene sequence: CDR1 MNHEY, CDR2 SMNVEV (reference sequence). The CDR3 here is CASKKDSLISYEQYF. In nucleotides, the CDR3 is TGTGCCAGCAAAAAAGACAGCCTAATCTCCTACGAGCAGTACTTC.

The J gene is TRBJ1-1, the V gene TRBV4-3, with D perhaps TRBD1 (6 bases). Germline V gives CDR1 LGHNA, CDR2 YSLEER. Trimming took off 1 base at V and 3 bases at J, with 15 bases between the two ends. The CDR3 is 16 amino acids. The CDR3 is CASSQGLGTLYTEAFF. In DNA, the CDR3 is TGCGCCAGCAGCCAAGGTTTAGGGACACTATACACTGAAGCTTTCTTT.